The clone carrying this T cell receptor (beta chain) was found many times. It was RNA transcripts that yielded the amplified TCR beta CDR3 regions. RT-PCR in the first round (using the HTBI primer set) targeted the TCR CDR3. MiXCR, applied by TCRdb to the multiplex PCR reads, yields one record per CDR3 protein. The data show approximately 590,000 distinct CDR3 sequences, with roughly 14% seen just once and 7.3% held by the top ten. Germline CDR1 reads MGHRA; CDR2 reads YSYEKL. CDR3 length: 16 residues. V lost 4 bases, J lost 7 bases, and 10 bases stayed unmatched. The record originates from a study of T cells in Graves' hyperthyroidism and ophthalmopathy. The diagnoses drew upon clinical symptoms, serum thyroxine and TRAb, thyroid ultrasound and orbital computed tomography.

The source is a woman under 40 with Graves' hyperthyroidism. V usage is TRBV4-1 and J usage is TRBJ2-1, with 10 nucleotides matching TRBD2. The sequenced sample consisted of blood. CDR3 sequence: CASSLELAGGGNEQFF. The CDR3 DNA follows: TGCGCCAGCAGCCTCGAATTAGCGGGAGGTGGGAATGAGCAGTTCTTC.